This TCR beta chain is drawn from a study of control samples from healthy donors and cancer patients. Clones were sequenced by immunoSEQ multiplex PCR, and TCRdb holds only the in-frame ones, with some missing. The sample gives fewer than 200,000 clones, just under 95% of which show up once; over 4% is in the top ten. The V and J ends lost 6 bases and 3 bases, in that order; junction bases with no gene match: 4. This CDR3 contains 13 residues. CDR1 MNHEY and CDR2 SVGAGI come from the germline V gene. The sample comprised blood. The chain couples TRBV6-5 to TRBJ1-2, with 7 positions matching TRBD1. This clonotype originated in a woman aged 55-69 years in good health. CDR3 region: CASSPGTDYGYTF. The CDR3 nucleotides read TGTGCCAGCAGCCCCGGGACAGACTATGGCTACACCTTC.